Shown below are 18 T cell receptor beta chains from a single sample sequenced in a study of monozygotic twins with inflammatory bowel disease. TCRdb reworked the 5' RACE reads into one entry per CDR3 protein, no DNA. Recorded for this sample: approximately 160,000 distinct CDR3 sequences. The sequenced material came from blood. These receptors all come from a human donor with ulcerative colitis or Crohn's disease, or a healthy co-twin of an affected twin (not recorded which).

This chain links TRBV5-4 with TRBJ2-1; TCRdb's D call, TRBD1, is unchecked because there is no DNA. Germline V gene data show CDR1 as SGHNT and CDR2 as YYREEE (reference sequence). This CDR3 has 15 amino acids. This CDR3 reads CASSLGGTGDNEQFF.

V gene TRBV10-3 combines with J gene TRBJ2-7; TCRdb indicates TRBD1, and absent DNA this call remains unverified. The CDR3 sequence is 14 residues long. In germline, CDR1 is ENHRY, CDR2 SYGVKD. The chain's CDR3 is CAISTGDRPYEQYF.

This rearrangement joins TRBV7-2 to TRBJ2-7. Germline values: CDR1 SGHTA, CDR2 FQGNSA. CDR3 length: 11 amino acids. The CDR3 sequence: CASSLVHEQYF.

The CDR3 sequence: CASSLHTGHRTQYF. The chain carries TRBV28 and TRBJ2-5; TCRdb lists TRBD1, though no DNA is available to test this call. The V gene's germline CDR1 is MDHEN and CDR2 SYDVKM. The length of the CDR3 is 14 residues.

This sequence joins TRBV5-1 and TRBJ2-1; TCRdb's assignment of TRBD1 cannot be checked, as there is no DNA. The CDR3 loop spans 17 amino acids. Germline CDR1 is SGHRS and CDR2 is YFSETQ. The CDR3 reads CASSLRLGQGIENEQFF.

CDR3 region: CASSLSGRADTQYF. J is TRBJ2-3 and V is TRBV7-3. Per the germline V gene, CDR1 is SGHTA and CDR2 is FQGTGA. The CDR3 contains 14 residues.

This rearrangement joins TRBV7-9 to TRBJ2-1; the D call of TRBD1 rests on TCRdb alone, since no DNA is present to check it. Germline V gives CDR1 SEHNR, CDR2 FQNEAQ (reference sequence). The CDR3 contains 14 residues. The CDR3 sequence is CASSPQTGLDEQFF. The full variable domain, completed using reference TRBV7-9 and TRBJ2-1, is DTGVSQNPRHKITKRGQNVTFRCDPISEHNRLYWYRQTLGQGPEFLTYFQNEAQLEKSRLLSDRFSAERPKGSFSTLEIQRTEQGDSAMYLCASSPQTGLDEQFFGPGTRLTVL.

The rearrangement joins TRBV29-1 to TRBJ2-3; TCRdb designates TRBD1, a call that cannot be tested without DNA. Germline loops: CDR1 SQVTM, CDR2 ANQGSEA. The length of the CDR3 is 16 residues. The CDR3 protein is CSVEGLVGRPTDTQYF.

CDR3: CATSGQGRGNQPQHF. The chain uses TRBV24-1 and TRBJ1-5; the D call from TCRdb, TRBD1, cannot be confirmed without DNA. Germline V CDR1 and CDR2: KGHDR, SFDVKD. The CDR3 has 15 residues.

CDR3: CASSTPGGSPQWPQHF. The chain links TRBV28 to TRBJ1-5; the D call from TCRdb, TRBD1, cannot be confirmed without DNA. CDR3 length equals 16 residues. The germline V gene encodes CDR1 MDHEN and CDR2 SYDVKM.

This sequence joins TRBV9 and TRBJ1-1. The CDR3 has 16 residues. Germline CDR1 and CDR2: SGDLS and YYNGEE. The CDR3: CASRRDAAGLATEAFF. Based on the CDR3 plus reference TRBV9 and TRBJ1-1, the full variable domain is DSGVTQTPKHLITATGQRVTLRCSPRSGDLSVYWYQQSLDQGLQFLIQYYNGEERAKGNILERFSAQQFPDLHSELNLSSLELGDSALYFCASRRDAAGLATEAFFGQGTRLTVV.

The chain carries TRBV6-2 or TRBV6-3 and TRBJ2-1. The CDR3 is 11 amino acids. The germline CDR1 and CDR2 sequences are MNHEY and SVGEGT. The CDR3 is CASSSINEQFF.

The J gene is TRBJ2-1, the V gene TRBV3-1; TCRdb outputs TRBD2, but without DNA this stays unchecked. The CDR3 runs 16 residues. CDR1 and CDR2 from the germline V gene are LGHDT and YNNKEL (reference sequence). CDR3 amino acids: CASSQDGASGIYEQFF.

The genes are TRBV28 and TRBJ2-1; absent DNA, TCRdb's TRBD2 call cannot be checked. Per the germline V gene, CDR1 is MDHEN and CDR2 is SYDVKM. The CDR3 spans 18 residues. CDR3 in amino acids: CASSSLGLAGSFNNEQFF.

This chain joins TRBV24-1 and TRBJ2-2; no DNA is available, so the TRBD1 call from TCRdb remains unchecked. The germline CDR1 and CDR2 sequences are KGHDR and SFDVKD. The CDR3 covers 16 residues. The CDR3 loop reads CATSGPRTGFTGELFF.

The chain has TRBV24-1 and TRBJ2-5; TCRdb reports TRBD2, a call that lacks DNA to check it against. Germline values: CDR1 KGHDR, CDR2 SFDVKD. This CDR3 is 16 amino acids long. The CDR3: CATSESLAGGRETQYF.

This rearrangement joins TRBV30 to TRBJ1-5; the D call from TCRdb, TRBD1, cannot be confirmed without DNA. Germline CDR1 reads GTSNPN; CDR2 reads SVGIG (reference sequence). The CDR3 covers 13 residues. The CDR3: CAWTPSAHQPQHF.

This chain links TRBV18 with TRBJ2-1; with no DNA, the TCRdb D assignment of TRBD1 cannot be verified. Looked up from germline, CDR1 is KGHSH and CDR2 is LQKENI. This CDR3 region has 16 residues. The CDR3 loop reads CASSPEGRMGYNEQFF.